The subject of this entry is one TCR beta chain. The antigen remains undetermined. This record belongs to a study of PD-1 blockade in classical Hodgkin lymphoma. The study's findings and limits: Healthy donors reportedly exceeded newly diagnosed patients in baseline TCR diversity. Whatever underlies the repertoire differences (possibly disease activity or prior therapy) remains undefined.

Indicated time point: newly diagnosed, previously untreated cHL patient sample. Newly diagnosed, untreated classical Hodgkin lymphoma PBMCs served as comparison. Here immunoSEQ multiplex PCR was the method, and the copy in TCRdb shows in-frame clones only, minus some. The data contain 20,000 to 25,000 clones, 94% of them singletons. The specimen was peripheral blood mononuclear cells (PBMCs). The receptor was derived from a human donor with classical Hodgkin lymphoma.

The chain's CDR3 is CASSLAGTDDEQFF. CDR3 bases: TGTGCCAGCAGCTTAGCGGGGACAGACGATGAGCAGTTCTTC. V gene TRBV7-8 combines with J gene TRBJ2-1; 7 nucleotides match TRBD1. Per the germline V gene, CDR1 is SGHVS and CDR2 is FQNEAQ. V was pared by 0 bases and J by 8 bases, with 4 bases of the junction left unmatched. The CDR3 is 14 amino acids.